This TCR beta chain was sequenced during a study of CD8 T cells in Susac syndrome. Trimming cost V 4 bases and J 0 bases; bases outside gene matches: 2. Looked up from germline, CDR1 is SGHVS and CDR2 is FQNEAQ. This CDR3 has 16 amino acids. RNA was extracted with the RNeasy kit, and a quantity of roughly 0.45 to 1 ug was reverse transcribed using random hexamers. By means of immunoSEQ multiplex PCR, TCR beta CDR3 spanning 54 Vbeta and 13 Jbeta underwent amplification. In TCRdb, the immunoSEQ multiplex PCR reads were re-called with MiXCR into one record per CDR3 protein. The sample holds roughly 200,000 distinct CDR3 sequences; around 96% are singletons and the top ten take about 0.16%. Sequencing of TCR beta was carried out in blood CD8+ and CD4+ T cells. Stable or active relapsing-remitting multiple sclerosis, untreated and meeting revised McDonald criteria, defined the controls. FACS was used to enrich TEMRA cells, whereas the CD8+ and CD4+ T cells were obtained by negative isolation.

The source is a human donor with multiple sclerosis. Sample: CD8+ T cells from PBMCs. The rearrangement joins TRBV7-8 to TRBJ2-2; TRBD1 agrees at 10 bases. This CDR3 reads CASSWGTGANTGELFF. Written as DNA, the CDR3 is TGTGCCAGCAGCTGGGGGACAGGGGCGAACACCGGGGAGCTGTTTTTT.